This is a list of T cell receptor beta chains from one sample in a study of T cells in Graves' hyperthyroidism and ophthalmopathy. Each CDR3 protein is one row after TCRdb ran MiXCR on the multiplex PCR reads. The sample holds hundreds of thousands of distinct CDR3 sequences, around 45% seen once. Sequenced sample: peripheral blood or thyroid tissue (not recorded which). These receptors were collected from a woman under 30 with Graves' hyperthyroidism. The CDR3 runs from the conserved cysteine through the conserved F or W. Fields, in order: D gene, V gene, J gene, clone size, CDR3 DNA, CDR3 protein. A D gene is named only where the DNA matches it firmly. Clone size is stated in some rows and not others, as once, few, many or a class when expanded.

.	TRBV2	TRBJ1-5	.	TGTGCCAGCGGGACAACTTATAGCAATCAGCCCCAGCATTTT	CASGTTYSNQPQHF
.	TRBV7-9	TRBJ2-7	.	TGTGCCAACAGCTTAGGGACCGGCTACGAGCAGTACTTC	CANSLGTGYEQYF
.	TRBV20-1	TRBJ2-7	.	TGCAGTGCTGAGGCGGTCTACGAGCAGTACTTC	CSAEAVYEQYF
TRBD1	TRBV19	TRBJ1-1	many	TGTGCCAGCACTGACAGGGGGAGGAACACTGAAGCTTTCTTT	CASTDRGRNTEAFF
.	TRBV29-1	TRBJ1-4	.	TGCAGCGTTCCCGCTTGGGCCAGGGGAGGTGAAAAACTGTTTTTT	CSVPAWARGGEKLFF
.	TRBV7-8	TRBJ1-1	many	TGTGCCAGCAGCTTATCGACCGCGCCCAAGGCTTTCTTT	CASSLSTAPKAFF
.	TRBV7-9	TRBJ2-5	.	TGTGCCAGCAGCTCTGAATATCAGGAGGAGGCCCAGTACTTC	CASSSEYQEEAQYF
.	TRBV7-2	TRBJ1-3	.	TGTGCCAGCAGCTTAGAAGTTGGACACCGAAACACCATATATTTT	CASSLEVGHRNTIYF
.	TRBV7-9	TRBJ1-2	.	TGTGCCAGCAGCCCCTCGACGGACGGCTCGGGCTACACCTTC	CASSPSTDGSGYTF
.	TRBV20-1	TRBJ2-7	few	TGCAGTGCCGATCAGGGCGGGAACTACGAGCAGTACTTC	CSADQGGNYEQYF
.	TRBV2	TRBJ2-7	few	TGTGCCAGCAGTGAATATGGGTTGGACACAACCTACGAGCAGTACTTC	CASSEYGLDTTYEQYF
.	TRBV2	TRBJ1-2	.	TGTGCCAGCAGACAGATCGGCTATGGCTACACCTTC	CASRQIGYGYTF
.	TRBV14	TRBJ2-7	.	TGTGCCAGTTTCCCCGGGACTGCCGACACCTACGAGCAGTACTTC	CASFPGTADTYEQYF
.	TRBV7-3	TRBJ2-5	.	TGTGCCAGCAGCTTACAGGGGTTCCAAGAGACCCAGTACTTC	CASSLQGFQETQYF
TRBD1	TRBV20-1	TRBJ1-2	.	TGCAGTGCCCCGACAGGGAAAGGCTACACCTTC	CSAPTGKGYTF
TRBD1	TRBV15	TRBJ2-6	.	TGTGCCACCAGCCGCACTCCGGGACAGGGCTCTGGGGCCAACGTCCTGACTTTC	CATSRTPGQGSGANVLTF
.	TRBV2	TRBJ1-2	many	TGTGCCCCTCCGGACACAGACATTTATGGCTACACCTTC	CAPPDTDIYGYTF
TRBD1	TRBV24-1	TRBJ1-5	.	TGTGCCACCAGTGCAGGTGACAGGGACGAGCATTTT	CATSAGDRDEHF
.	TRBV29-1	TRBJ2-5	once	TGCAGCGTTGTTCACAAGGGGCGGCGAGAGACCCGGTACTTC	CSVVHKGRRETRYF
.	TRBV20-1	TRBJ1-4	.	TGCAGTGCTAGTCGCTTTAATGAAAAACTGTTTTTT	CSASRFNEKLFF
.	TRBV7-6	TRBJ2-7	.	TGTGCCAGCAGCTTCCAGGGTTTCTACGAGCAGTACTTC	CASSFQGFYEQYF
TRBD1	TRBV5-1	TRBJ1-6	few	TGCGCCAGCAGCCAGATGGGACAGGGGGTTGATTCACCCCTCCACTTT	CASSQMGQGVDSPLHF
.	TRBV20-1	TRBJ1-5	.	TGCAGTGCTAGAGCAGGGCCAGAATATAGCAATCAGCCCCAGCATTTT	CSARAGPEYSNQPQHF
.	TRBV13	TRBJ1-2	.	TGTGCCAGCAGCTTCGGGAATTGGGTTTATGGCTACACCTTC	CASSFGNWVYGYTF
.	TRBV19	TRBJ1-3	many	TGTGCCAGTAGTAGACCGAGTGAGGTCGACACCATATATTTT	CASSRPSEVDTIYF
.	TRBV20-1	TRBJ1-1	.	TGCAGTGCCACGAGGGAAAGGGATGCTGAAGCTTTCTTT	CSATRERDAEAFF
.	TRBV29-1	TRBJ1-4	once	TGCAGCGTTGACCCTCTGGGGCGGGATGAAAAACTGTTTTTT	CSVDPLGRDEKLFF
TRBD1	TRBV29-1	TRBJ2-2	.	TGCAGCGTTGAAGGGACAGGGATGAACACCGGGGAGCTGTTTTTT	CSVEGTGMNTGELFF
.	TRBV7-4	TRBJ1-5	.	TGTGCCAGCAGCTTAGTTTCCGGAACAGGGAATCAGCCCCAGCATTTT	CASSLVSGTGNQPQHF
TRBD1	TRBV9	TRBJ1-1	.	TGTGCCAGCAGCGTGTCAGGGACAGGGCAAACTGAAGCTTTCTTT	CASSVSGTGQTEAFF
.	TRBV10-3	TRBJ1-2	many	TGTGCCATCAGAAGGAGAGGGGACTGGGGCTACACCTTC	CAIRRRGDWGYTF
TRBD2	TRBV7-8	TRBJ2-7	.	TGTGCCAGCAGCTTATGGGGCGGGAGGGCCGACAATGAGCAGTACTTC	CASSLWGGRADNEQYF
TRBD1	TRBV25-1	TRBJ1-6	.	TGTGCCAGTACCGGGACAGGGGGCCATTCACCCCTCCACTTT	CASTGTGGHSPLHF
TRBD2	TRBV2	TRBJ2-7	few	TGTGCCAGCCGGGGACTAGCGAACTCCTACGAGCAGTACTTC	CASRGLANSYEQYF
TRBD1	TRBV7-9	TRBJ1-2	.	TGTGCCAGCAGCTCAACCTTCGGACAGGCGGAGGTGCGGGGCTACACCTTC	CASSSTFGQAEVRGYTF
TRBD1	TRBV7-9	TRBJ1-5	.	TGTGCCAGCAGCCCAGGGGGGACAGATAATCAGCCCCAGCATTTT	CASSPGGTDNQPQHF
TRBD1	TRBV20-1	TRBJ2-6	.	TGCAGTGCTAGGAACAGGGGGCCCTGGTCTGGGGCCAACGTCCTGACTTTC	CSARNRGPWSGANVLTF
.	TRBV2	TRBJ1-1	.	TGTGCCAGCAGGGGAAAATTGAACACTGAAGCTTTCTTT	CASRGKLNTEAFF
.	TRBV10-3	TRBJ2-7	.	TGTGCCAGCAGCTTAGATACCTCCAGCGCCGCCTACGAGCAGTACTTC	CASSLDTSSAAYEQYF
.	TRBV2	TRBJ1-4	few	TGTGCCAGCAGTTACAGCCCCAGGGAAAAACTGTTTTTT	CASSYSPREKLFF
.	TRBV29-1	TRBJ2-2	.	TGCAGCGTTGAAACAGGGCTAGCCGGGGAGCTGTTTTTT	CSVETGLAGELFF
.	TRBV10-3	TRBJ2-7	.	TGTGCCAGCAGCTGGAGAACCTACGAGCAGTACTTC	CASSWRTYEQYF
.	TRBV14	TRBJ1-1	.	TGTGCCAGCAGCCAAGAATCAGCGGCTATCAACACTGAAGCTTTCTTT	CASSQESAAINTEAFF
.	TRBV19	TRBJ2-7	few	TGTGCCAGTAGTATATCCCCCTACGAGCAGTACTTC	CASSISPYEQYF
TRBD1	TRBV19	TRBJ1-6	.	TGTGCCAGTAGTATAAGAGGACAGGGGGCTTCACCCCTCCACTTT	CASSIRGQGASPLHF
.	TRBV7-3	TRBJ2-7	.	TGTGCCAGCAGCGTCGACCCGGACGAGCAGTACTTC	CASSVDPDEQYF
.	TRBV13	TRBJ1-2	few	TGTGCCAGCAGCTTAGGTACTACCCCTAACTATGGCTACACCTTC	CASSLGTTPNYGYTF
TRBD1	TRBV7-9	TRBJ1-4	.	TGTGACAGCAGAGACAGGGTCGGTGAAAAACTGTTTTTT	CDSRDRVGEKLFF
.	TRBV2	TRBJ2-7	.	TGTGCCAGCAGTTACATGGCCTACGAGCAGTACTTC	CASSYMAYEQYF
.	TRBV5-6	TRBJ2-7	many	TGTGCCAGCAGCTCAGCGGTGGGTGAGCAGTACTTC	CASSSAVGEQYF
TRBD1	TRBV7-9	TRBJ2-2	few	TGTGCCAGCAGCTCCCGGACAGGGTGGGACACCGGGGAGCTGTTTTTT	CASSSRTGWDTGELFF
TRBD1	TRBV2	TRBJ1-1	once	TGTGCCAGCAGTCGGACAGGGGCTCGCGGTGAAGCTTTCTTT	CASSRTGARGEAFF
TRBD2	TRBV7-9	TRBJ2-7	once	TGTGCCAGCAGCTCCTCGCTAAGCGGGGTGCCCTACGAGCAGTACTTC	CASSSSLSGVPYEQYF
.	TRBV7-2	TRBJ2-7	.	TGTGCCAGCAGCTCTCGACGGGCCTACGCGCAGTACTTC	CASSSRRAYAQYF
.	TRBV7-3	TRBJ1-1	once	TGTGCCAGCAGCAGGAAGGGGCGATACACTGAAGCTTTCTTT	CASSRKGRYTEAFF
.	TRBV25-1	TRBJ2-3	many	TGTGCCAGCAGTGAATATCGGGCAGGGAAGGATACGCAGTATTTT	CASSEYRAGKDTQYF
.	TRBV2	TRBJ1-3	few	TGTGCCAGCAGATTCTGGGGCTCTGGAAACACCATATATTTT	CASRFWGSGNTIYF
.	TRBV20-1	TRBJ2-5	.	TGCAGTGCTAGTCTGACAGCATTCCAAGAGACCCAGTACTTC	CSASLTAFQETQYF
.	TRBV24-1	TRBJ1-1	.	TGTGCCATCAGTGCAGAGGGGACGTACACTGAAGCTTTCTTT	CAISAEGTYTEAFF
.	TRBV10-3	TRBJ1-1	.	TGTGCCATCAGTTCCGATTTGTGGGGGAACCCTGAAGCTTTCTTT	CAISSDLWGNPEAFF